A selection of T cell receptor beta chains follows, all from one sample in a study of early T cells in non-severe SARS-CoV-2 infection. Each CDR3 protein gets one entry after TCRdb re-called the 5' RACE reads with MiXCR. The table shows around 70,000 distinct CDR3 sequences, with less than 15% occurring only once. Sequenced sample: whole blood. These receptors all come from an adult who was a healthcare worker with PCR-confirmed SARS-CoV-2 infection or an uninfected control (not recorded which). The CDR3 runs from the conserved cysteine through the conserved F or W. D genes are given only for firm matches. Not all rows give a size; the values are once, few, many and, for expanded clones, a class.

few	-	TRBV19	TRBJ2-6	TGTGCCAGTAGTCCTGGTGAATCTGGGGCCAACGTCCTGACTTTC	CASSPGESGANVLTF
many	-	TRBV5-1	TRBJ2-3	TGCGCCAGCAGCCTATCCGGACCGCTAGGTGGGGGGACAGATACGCAGTATTTT	CASSLSGPLGGGTDTQYF
-	TRBD2	TRBV7-2	TRBJ2-5	TGTGCCAGCAGCCCCCGGACTAGCCCCCAAGAGACCCAGTACTTC	CASSPRTSPQETQYF
few	-	TRBV6-2/TRBV6-3	TRBJ1-5	TGTGCCAGCGGCGACACGTATAGCAATCAGCCCCAGCATTTT	CASGDTYSNQPQHF
many	-	TRBV20-1	TRBJ2-7	TGCAGTGCTAGAGATCTGGAGGTGCAGTACTTC	CSARDLEVQYF
few	-	TRBV2	TRBJ1-4	TGTGCCAGCAGTGAAAGACAGATTAATGAAAAACTGTTTTTT	CASSERQINEKLFF
many	TRBD2	TRBV7-9	TRBJ2-5	TGTGCCAGCAGCTTAGGACTAGCGGGGATCCAAGAGACCCAGTACTTC	CASSLGLAGIQETQYF
-	TRBD2	TRBV19	TRBJ2-1	TGTGCCAGTAGTCCAAGGACTAGCGCCTCCCGCCACGGGAATGAGCAGTTCTTC	CASSPRTSASRHGNEQFF
-	-	TRBV20-1	TRBJ1-5	TGCAGTGCCACTGGAAATCAGCCCCAGCATTTT	CSATGNQPQHF
many	-	TRBV3-1	TRBJ2-5	TGTGCCAGCAGCCGGACAGAAGAGACCCAGTACTTC	CASSRTEETQYF
many	TRBD1	TRBV2	TRBJ1-3	TGTGCCAGCAGTGCCGGGACAGAGGTACTGAGCGGAAACACCATATATTTT	CASSAGTEVLSGNTIYF